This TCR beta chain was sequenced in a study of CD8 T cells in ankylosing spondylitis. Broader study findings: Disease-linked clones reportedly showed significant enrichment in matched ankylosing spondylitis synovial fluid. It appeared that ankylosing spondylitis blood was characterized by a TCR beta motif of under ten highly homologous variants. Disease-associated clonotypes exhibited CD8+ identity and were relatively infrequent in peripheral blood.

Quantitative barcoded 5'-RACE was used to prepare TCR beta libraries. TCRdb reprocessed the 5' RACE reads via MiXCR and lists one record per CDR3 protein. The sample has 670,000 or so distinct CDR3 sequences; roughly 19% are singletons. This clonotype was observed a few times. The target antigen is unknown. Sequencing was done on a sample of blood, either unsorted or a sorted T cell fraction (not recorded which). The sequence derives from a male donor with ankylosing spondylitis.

The CDR3 bases are TGTGCCAGCGTAGACCGGGACAGGGCGACAGATACGCAGTATTTT. It specifies CASVDRDRATDTQYF. The chain is built from TRBV12-3 or TRBV12-4 and TRBJ2-3, with 9 bases aligning to TRBD1. CDR3 length: 15 amino acids. After removal of 8 bases from V and 3 bases from J, the junction contained 9 bases not matched to a gene.